This T cell receptor (beta chain) stems from a study of CD4 T cells in relation to SARS-CoV-2 and coronaviruses. Assay: immunoSEQ multiplex PCR; the TCRdb copy retains only in-frame clones and omits some. Of about 70,000 clones listed, over 70% are singletons. CD4+ T cells from unexposed donors were obtained before the COVID-19 pandemic (2011-2018). Naive and memory CD4+ T cells were separated from cryopreserved PBMCs. In germline, CDR1 is SGHTA, CDR2 FQGTGA. This CDR3 is built from 14 residues. The V segment lost 5 bases and the J segment 1 base; nucleotides outside the gene matches: 4. The sequenced sample consisted of memory CD4+ T cells from PBMCs. This sequence joins TRBV7-3 and TRBJ1-1; 7 positions agree with TRBD1. The clonotype originates from a human donor in good health. CDR3 protein: CASSPGGQNTEAFF. Written as DNA, the CDR3 is TGTGCCAGCAGCCCAGGGGGGCAGAACACTGAAGCTTTCTTT.